This TCR beta chain was observed in a study of T-cell memory formation after mild COVID-19. Study observations and caveats: Contracting clones localized mainly to CM and EM when CD4+ and mainly to EMRA when CD8+.

TCRdb re-called the 5' RACE reads through MiXCR, storing one row per CDR3 protein. Altogether 280,000 or so distinct CDR3 sequences are present, approximately 19% being singletons, with the ten largest covering about 21%. V was pared by 5 bases and J by 1 base, with 8 bases between. Looked up from germline, CDR1 is SGHRS and CDR2 is YFSETQ. This CDR3 is 13 amino acids long. This clonotype has more than one count but fewer than ten. What it binds is not known. V is TRBV5-1 and J is TRBJ2-3; D remains unclear. The clonotype was recovered from a man in his late teens or twenties who had mild COVID-19 (a few samples of this study predate the infection). Cell type and time point are not known. Sequencing was done on a sample of PBMCs or a T cell subset sorted from them (not recorded which). The DNA for the CDR3 is TGCGCCAGCAGAAGCGCCGGCACAGATACGCAGTATTTT. Translation gives CASRSAGTDTQYF.